These T cell receptor beta chains were read from a single sample in a study of identical twins. TCRdb re-derived calls from the 5' RACE reads in MiXCR, one entry per CDR3 protein. Of 1.5 million to 2 million distinct CDR3 sequences detected, more than 30% appear once; the ten largest clones hold 0.27%. The sequenced sample was cord blood. The source of these receptors is a newborn girl in good health. Both conserved end residues are part of each CDR3. The D gene is left open where the match is weak. Expanded clones are given a class, and other clones once, few, many or no size at all.

v_gene,d_gene,abundance,j_gene,CDR3aa,CDR3nt
TRBV11-2,TRBD2,few,TRBJ2-5,CASSLIGGGRNEQYF,TGTGCCAGCAGCTTAATCGGCGGGGGGCGAAATGAGCAGTACTTC
TRBV5-1,.,few,TRBJ1-2,CASSARISDSYGYTF,TGCGCCAGCAGCGCAAGGATATCGGACAGTTATGGCTACACCTTC
TRBV12-3/TRBV12-4,.,.,TRBJ1-2,CASSVRRGIYGYTF,TGTGCCAGCAGTGTCCGACGGGGGATCTATGGCTACACCTTC
TRBV20-1,.,.,TRBJ2-6,CSASQFSGANVLTF,TGCAGTGCTAGCCAATTCTCTGGGGCCAACGTCCTGACTTTC
TRBV27,TRBD1,once,TRBJ1-5,CASSSGQQHSNQPQHF,TGTGCCAGCAGTTCGGGACAGCAGCATAGCAATCAGCCCCAGCATTTT
TRBV28,TRBD1,once,TRBJ1-5,CASSSPGGGGEPHQPQHF,TGTGCCAGCAGTTCCCCCGGAGGAGGGGGCGAACCTCATCAGCCCCAGCATTTT
TRBV28,.,.,TRBJ1-1,CASSLSTFRGAFF,TGTGCCAGCAGTTTATCTACTTTTCGGGGCGCTTTCTTT
TRBV4-1,TRBD2,few,TRBJ2-7,CASSLGLAGWIRYEQYF,TGCGCCAGCAGCCTGGGACTAGCGGGCTGGATACGCTACGAGCAGTACTTC
TRBV20-1,.,few,TRBJ2-3,CSARDLLPTVVQYF,TGCAGTGCTAGAGATCTACTACCCACAGTAGTGCAGTATTTT
TRBV28,.,few,TRBJ2-3,CASSLPSNTDTQYF,TGTGCCAGCAGTTTACCCTCTAACACAGATACGCAGTATTTT
TRBV5-1,TRBD2,few,TRBJ2-2,CASSPIAGVDTGELFF,TGCGCCAGCAGCCCAATAGCGGGAGTTGACACCGGGGAGCTGTTTTTT
TRBV18,TRBD2,.,TRBJ2-5,CASSPSLAGVDQYF,TGTGCCAGCTCACCATCCTTAGCGGGAGTTGACCAGTACTTC
TRBV3-1,.,.,TRBJ1-2,CASSHGEGYGYTF,TGTGCCAGCAGCCACGGGGAAGGATATGGCTACACCTTC
TRBV20-1,.,.,TRBJ2-1,CSARAGAGLSSYNEQFF,TGCAGTGCCAGGGCGGGCGCGGGTCTAAGCTCCTACAATGAGCAGTTCTTC
TRBV28,TRBD2,.,TRBJ2-4,CASRPTSGMGNIQYF,TGTGCCAGCAGACCGACTAGCGGGATGGGAAACATTCAGTACTTC
TRBV5-1,TRBD1,.,TRBJ1-1,CASSSLDRGTEAFF,TGCGCCAGCAGCTCCTTGGACAGGGGTACTGAAGCTTTCTTT
TRBV20-1,.,many,TRBJ1-2,CSVRGDNYGYTF,TGCAGTGTAAGGGGAGACAACTATGGCTACACCTTC
TRBV29-1,TRBD1,many,TRBJ2-3,CSASDRPSTDTQYF,TGCAGCGCTTCGGACAGGCCGAGCACAGATACGCAGTATTTT
TRBV5-1,.,.,TRBJ2-1,CASSLAGGRTGIVREHEQFF,TGCGCCAGCAGCTTGGCCGGGGGACGGACAGGGATTGTGCGGGAGCATGAGCAGTTCTTC
TRBV3-1,.,.,TRBJ2-3,CASSVRLSPSTDTQYF,TGTGCCAGCAGCGTCCGACTTTCCCCTAGCACAGATACGCAGTATTTT
TRBV11-2,.,few,TRBJ1-4,CASSPRTDIEEKLFF,TGTGCCAGCAGCCCCCGGACAGACATCGAGGAAAAACTGTTTTTT
TRBV7-2,TRBD2,.,TRBJ2-1,CASNALGLALFF,TGTGCCAGCAACGCCCTGGGACTAGCCCTGTTCTTC
TRBV7-2,TRBD2,.,TRBJ2-5,CASSTELAFHEQYF,TGTGCCAGCAGCACCGAACTAGCGTTCCATGAGCAGTACTTC
TRBV20-1,.,.,TRBJ2-7,CSANSPAGNSYEQYF,TGCAGTGCAAATTCCCCAGCGGGTAACTCCTACGAGCAGTACTTC
TRBV10-3,TRBD2,.,TRBJ2-5,CAISELAGGQETQYF,TGTGCCATCAGTGAGCTAGCGGGGGGGCAAGAGACCCAGTACTTC
TRBV5-1,TRBD1,few,TRBJ2-1,CASSLGTGRLSSYNEQFF,TGCGCCAGCAGCTTGGGGACAGGTCGTTTAAGCTCCTACAATGAGCAGTTCTTC
TRBV20-1,TRBD2,.,TRBJ2-3,CSARAGGRGTDTQYF,TGCAGTGCTAGAGCGGGCGGGAGGGGCACAGATACGCAGTATTTT
TRBV7-9,.,.,TRBJ2-7,CASSLVASNYEQYF,TGTGCCAGCAGCTTAGTTGCTAGCAACTACGAGCAGTACTTC
TRBV4-2,.,many,TRBJ2-7,CASSQDIDEQYF,TGTGCCAGCAGCCAAGACATCGACGAGCAGTACTTC
TRBV12-3/TRBV12-4,.,few,TRBJ2-3,CASSLGWQDTQYF,TGTGCCAGCAGTTTGGGCTGGCAAGATACGCAGTATTTT
TRBV19,TRBD2,.,TRBJ2-1,CASSMPWTSGAKGDEQFF,TGTGCCAGTAGTATGCCCTGGACTAGCGGGGCTAAGGGTGATGAGCAGTTCTTC
TRBV5-6,TRBD1,few,TRBJ2-2,CASSPKTGVNTGELFF,TGTGCCAGCAGCCCAAAGACAGGGGTGAACACCGGGGAGCTGTTTTTT
TRBV20-1,.,few,TRBJ2-3,CSGAARDTQYF,TGCAGTGGCGCAGCTAGGGATACGCAGTATTTT
TRBV20-1,.,.,TRBJ2-7,CSASTPSESYNEQYF,TGCAGTGCTTCTACTCCTAGCGAGAGCTACAATGAGCAGTACTTC
TRBV6-2/TRBV6-3,.,.,TRBJ1-1,CASSPTGTRRSNTEAFF,TGTGCCAGCAGTCCCACCGGGACTCGACGCTCAAACACTGAAGCTTTCTTT
TRBV7-8,TRBD1,few,TRBJ1-1,CASSQNRGGITEAFF,TGTGCCAGCAGCCAAAACAGGGGAGGAATTACTGAAGCTTTCTTT
TRBV4-1,.,.,TRBJ1-2,CASSQDRGGEGYTF,TGCGCCAGCAGCCAAGATCGGGGAGGGGAGGGCTACACCTTC
TRBV5-1,TRBD1,.,TRBJ2-7,CASSLRQGVYDEQYF,TGCGCCAGCAGCTTGCGGCAGGGGGTCTACGATGAGCAGTACTTC
TRBV28,TRBD2,few,TRBJ2-7,CASSISGRIDEQYF,TGTGCCAGCAGCATTAGCGGGAGAATCGATGAGCAGTACTTC
TRBV6-6,.,few,TRBJ2-4,CASSVQGLAKNIQYF,TGTGCCAGCAGTGTCCAGGGGCTAGCCAAAAACATTCAGTACTTC
TRBV7-2,TRBD1,.,TRBJ2-3,CASSLGPLGQGSTDTQYF,TGTGCCAGCAGCTTAGGGCCTTTGGGACAGGGAAGCACAGATACGCAGTATTTT
TRBV5-1,.,.,TRBJ2-4,CASSLEVGVAAKNIQYF,TGCGCCAGCAGCTTGGAAGTTGGGGTAGCGGCCAAAAACATTCAGTACTTC
TRBV4-1,.,.,TRBJ2-7,CASSQELPDREQYF,TGCGCCAGCAGCCAAGAATTGCCGGACCGGGAGCAGTACTTC
TRBV5-1,.,.,TRBJ1-4,CATSRGTSNEKLFF,TGCGCCACCTCGCGAGGGACATCTAATGAAAAACTGTTTTTT
TRBV11-2,.,many,TRBJ2-4,CASSLVSVLAKNIQYF,TGTGCCAGCAGCTTAGTTAGTGTTCTAGCCAAAAACATTCAGTACTTC
TRBV10-3,TRBD1,.,TRBJ2-7,CAISGPGQGVSEQYF,TGTGCCATCAGTGGGCCGGGACAGGGTGTTAGCGAGCAGTACTTC
TRBV25-1,TRBD1,few,TRBJ1-2,CASSEYRPGTANYGYTF,TGTGCCAGCAGTGAATATCGGCCCGGGACAGCTAACTATGGCTACACCTTC
TRBV28,.,few,TRBJ2-4,CASSSQDSKNIQYF,TGTGCCAGCAGTTCGCAGGACAGCAAAAACATTCAGTACTTC
TRBV24-1,TRBD1,.,TRBJ2-3,CATSDSTGVDTQYF,TGTGCCACCAGTGACTCCACAGGGGTAGATACGCAGTATTTT
TRBV21-1,.,.,TRBJ1-2,CASWGAGTGFVYGYTF,.
TRBV29-1,.,many,TRBJ1-2,CSVATYRDGGYTF,TGCAGCGTTGCCACTTACAGGGACGGTGGCTACACCTTC
TRBV27,TRBD1,few,TRBJ1-4,CASSPNRDRATNEKLFF,TGTGCCAGCAGTCCCAACCGTGACAGGGCAACTAATGAAAAACTGTTTTTT
TRBV12-3/TRBV12-4,TRBD2,few,TRBJ2-7,CASSLRSGLAGYEQYF,TGTGCCAGCAGTTTAAGGTCGGGACTAGCGGGCTACGAGCAGTACTTC
TRBV19,TRBD1,.,TRBJ1-1,CASSTGGNPEAFF,TGTGCCAGTAGTACAGGGGGCAACCCTGAAGCTTTCTTT
TRBV3-1,TRBD2,few,TRBJ2-7,CASSQDRLAGRYEQYF,TGTGCCAGCAGCCAAGATAGGCTAGCGGGACGGTACGAGCAGTACTTC
TRBV5-1,.,.,TRBJ2-5,CASSFRDHYNEQYF,TGCGCCAGCAGCTTCAGGGACCACTACAATGAGCAGTACTTC
TRBV29-1,TRBD1,many,TRBJ2-7,CSVEGDREWQYF,TGCAGCGTTGAAGGGGACAGGGAGTGGCAGTACTTC
TRBV10-3,.,.,TRBJ2-7,CAISGSGLSYEQYF,TGTGCCATCAGTGGTTCAGGTCTCTCCTACGAGCAGTACTTC
TRBV27,TRBD1,few,TRBJ2-3,CASSYGTGGSPDTQYF,TGTGCCAGCAGTTATGGGACAGGGGGGAGCCCAGATACGCAGTATTTT